The source of this T cell receptor (beta chain) is a study of blood T cell repertoires in COVID-19. The CDR3 loop spans 15 amino acids. Looked up from germline, CDR1 is SGHVS and CDR2 is FNYEAQ. Trimming removed 5 bases from V and 6 bases from J; junction bases left unmatched: 7. Data came from immunoSEQ multiplex PCR; TCRdb stores just in-frame clones and leaves some out. The data hold around 95,000 clones, with 75% to 95% observed a single time. The V call is TRBV7-6, the J call TRBJ1-5; 10 positions match TRBD1. This TCR was sampled from a man in his fifties or sixties with acute or convalescent COVID-19. Sequencing was carried out using peripheral blood. The CDR3 protein is CASSPETGGGQPQHF. DNA for the CDR3: TGTGCCAGCAGCCCCGAGACAGGGGGCGGTCAGCCCCAGCATTTT.